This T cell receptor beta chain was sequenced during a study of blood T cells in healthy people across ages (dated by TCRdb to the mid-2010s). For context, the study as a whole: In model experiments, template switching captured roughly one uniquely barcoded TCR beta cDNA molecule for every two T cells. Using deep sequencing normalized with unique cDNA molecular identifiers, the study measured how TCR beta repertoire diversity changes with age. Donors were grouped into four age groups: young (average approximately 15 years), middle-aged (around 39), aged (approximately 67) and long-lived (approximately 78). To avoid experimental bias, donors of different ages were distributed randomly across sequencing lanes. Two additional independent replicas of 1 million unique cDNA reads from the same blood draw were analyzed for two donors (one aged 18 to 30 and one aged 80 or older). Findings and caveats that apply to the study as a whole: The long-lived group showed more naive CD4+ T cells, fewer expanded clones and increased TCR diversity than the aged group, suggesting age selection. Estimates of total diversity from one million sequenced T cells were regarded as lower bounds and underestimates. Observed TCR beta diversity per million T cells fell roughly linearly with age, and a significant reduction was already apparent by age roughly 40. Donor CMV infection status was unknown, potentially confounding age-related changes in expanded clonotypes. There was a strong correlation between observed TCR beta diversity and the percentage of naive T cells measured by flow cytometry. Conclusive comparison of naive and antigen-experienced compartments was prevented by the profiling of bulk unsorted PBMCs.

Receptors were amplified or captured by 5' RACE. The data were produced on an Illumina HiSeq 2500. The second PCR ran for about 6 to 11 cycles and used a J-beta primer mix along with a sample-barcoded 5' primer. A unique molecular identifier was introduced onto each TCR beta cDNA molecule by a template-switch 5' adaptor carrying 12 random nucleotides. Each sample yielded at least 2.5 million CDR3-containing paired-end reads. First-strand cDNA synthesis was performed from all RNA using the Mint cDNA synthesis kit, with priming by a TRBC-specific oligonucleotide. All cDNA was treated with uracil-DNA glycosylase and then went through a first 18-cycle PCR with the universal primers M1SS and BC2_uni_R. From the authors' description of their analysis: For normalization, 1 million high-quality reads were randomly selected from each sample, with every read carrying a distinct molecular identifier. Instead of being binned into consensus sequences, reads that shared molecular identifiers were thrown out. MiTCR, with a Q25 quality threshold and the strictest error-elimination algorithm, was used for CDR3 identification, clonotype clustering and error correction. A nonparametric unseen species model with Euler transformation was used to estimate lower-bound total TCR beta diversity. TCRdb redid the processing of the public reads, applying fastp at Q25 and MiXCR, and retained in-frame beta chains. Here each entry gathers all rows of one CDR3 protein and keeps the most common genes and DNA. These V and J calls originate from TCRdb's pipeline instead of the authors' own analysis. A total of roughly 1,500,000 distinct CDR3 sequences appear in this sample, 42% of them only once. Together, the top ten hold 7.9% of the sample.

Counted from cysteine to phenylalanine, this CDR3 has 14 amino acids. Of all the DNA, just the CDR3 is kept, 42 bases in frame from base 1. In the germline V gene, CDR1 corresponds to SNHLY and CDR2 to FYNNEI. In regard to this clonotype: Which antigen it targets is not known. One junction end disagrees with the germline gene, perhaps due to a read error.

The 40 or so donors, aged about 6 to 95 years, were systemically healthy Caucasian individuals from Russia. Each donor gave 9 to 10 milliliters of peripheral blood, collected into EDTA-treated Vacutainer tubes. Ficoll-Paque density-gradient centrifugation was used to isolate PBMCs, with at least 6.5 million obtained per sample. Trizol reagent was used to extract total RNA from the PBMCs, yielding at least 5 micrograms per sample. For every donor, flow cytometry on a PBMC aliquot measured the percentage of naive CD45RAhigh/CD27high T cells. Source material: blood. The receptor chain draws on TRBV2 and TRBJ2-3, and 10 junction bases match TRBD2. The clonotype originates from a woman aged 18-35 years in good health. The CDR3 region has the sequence CAGCSSGGTDTRYF. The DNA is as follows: TGTGCCGGATGTTCTAGCGGGGGCACAGATACGCGGTATTTT.